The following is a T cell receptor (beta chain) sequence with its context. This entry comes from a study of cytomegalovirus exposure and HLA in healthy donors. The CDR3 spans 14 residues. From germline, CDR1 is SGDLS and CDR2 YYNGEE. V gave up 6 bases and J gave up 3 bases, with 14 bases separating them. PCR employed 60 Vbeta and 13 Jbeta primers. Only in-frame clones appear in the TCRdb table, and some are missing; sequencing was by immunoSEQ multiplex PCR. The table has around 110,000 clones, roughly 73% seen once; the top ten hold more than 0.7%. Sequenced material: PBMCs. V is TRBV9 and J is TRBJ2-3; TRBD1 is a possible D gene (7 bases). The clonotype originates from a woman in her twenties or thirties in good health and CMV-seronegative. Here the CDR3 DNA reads TGTGCCAGCACTGGAGGGGGCGGGACAGATACGCAGTATTTT. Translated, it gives CASTGGGGTDTQYF.